The source of this TCR beta chain is a study of OX40 agonist ivuxolimab in advanced cancers. Study-wide context: Those treated in dose escalation had hepatocellular carcinoma, melanoma, renal cell cancer or head and neck cancer. With a range of roughly 23 to 90, age averaged approximately 55 years, and about 82% were male. General study findings and limits: At 0.1-3.0 mg/kg, partial responders had clonal expansion among the lowest observed. Normalized T-cell clonal expansion was also low in some nonresponders.

A remark on this clone: Its antigen is not identified.

TCRdb keeps only in-frame clones here, not all; method: immunoSEQ multiplex PCR. Of about 50,000 clones listed, roughly 80% are singletons. The ends were cut back, 5 bases at V and 6 bases at J, with 5 bases in the middle. The germline gives CDR1 MNHEY, CDR2 SVGAGI. This CDR3 region has 11 residues. Sequencing used CD4+ or CD8+ T cells sorted from blood, obtained in a trial of the OX40 agonist ivuxolimab. The receptor's source is an adult with an advanced solid tumor such as melanoma, head and neck, liver or kidney cancer. The genes are TRBV6-5 and TRBJ1-3; D is ambiguous. The CDR3 region has the DNA TGTGCCAGCAGTAGTCAAAACACCATATATTTT. This gives the protein CASSSQNTIYF.